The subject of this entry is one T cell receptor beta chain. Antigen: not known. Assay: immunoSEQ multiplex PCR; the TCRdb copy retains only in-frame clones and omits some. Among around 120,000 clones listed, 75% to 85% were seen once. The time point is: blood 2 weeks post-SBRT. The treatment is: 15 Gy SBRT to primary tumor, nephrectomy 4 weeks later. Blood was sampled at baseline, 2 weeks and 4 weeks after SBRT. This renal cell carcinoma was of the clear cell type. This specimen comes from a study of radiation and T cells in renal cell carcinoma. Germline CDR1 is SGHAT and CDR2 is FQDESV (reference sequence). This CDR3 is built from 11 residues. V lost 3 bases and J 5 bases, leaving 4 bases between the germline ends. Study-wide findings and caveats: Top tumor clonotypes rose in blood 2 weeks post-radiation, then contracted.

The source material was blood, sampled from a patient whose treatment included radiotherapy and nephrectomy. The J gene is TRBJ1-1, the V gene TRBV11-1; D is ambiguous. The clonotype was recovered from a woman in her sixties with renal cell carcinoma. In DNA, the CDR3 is TGTGCCAGCAGCTTTAGGACTGAAGCTTTCTTT. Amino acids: CASSFRTEAFF.